This TCR beta chain was documented in a study of cytomegalovirus exposure and HLA in healthy donors. The method was immunoSEQ multiplex PCR; TCRdb's version includes in-frame clones alone and lacks a portion of them. The sample contains approximately 260,000 clones, around 88% of which appear only once. Note on this clone: Its specificity is unknown.

Study results and limitations: It was reportedly the case that the classifier diagnosed cytomegalovirus status with high specificity and sensitivity. Researchers catalogued over 150 TCR beta chains as cytomegalovirus-associated. The majority of TCR sequences were rare, yet some public TCRs appeared in many donors.

Between the trimmed V and J ends, which lost 8 bases and 6 bases, there was a span of 18 bases. Germline V gives CDR1 MNHNS, CDR2 SASEGT. CDR3 length: 14 amino acids. V usage is TRBV6-1 and J usage is TRBJ2-3; tentative D call: TRBD2 (6 bases). Material: PBMCs. The sequence was obtained from a woman aged 25 to 39 in good health and CMV-seropositive. The CDR3 DNA is TGTGCCAGCGTCGGGACTTACGAGTCCGATACGCAGTATTTT. Amino acid sequence: CASVGTYESDTQYF.